These T cell receptor beta chains were read from a single sample in a study of T cell repertoires in cytomegalovirus infection. These TCRs' antigens remain unknown. TCRdb re-analysed the reads in MiXCR, keeping a single row per CDR3 protein. This table has about half a million distinct CDR3 sequences, 30% to 40% appearing once. The sequences come from cultured PBMCs, collected from culture after CMV antigen stimulation. All receptors come from a human donor in good health (CMV status not recorded). Some clones in this sample may be carry-over from other donors' samples. The CDR3 runs from the conserved cysteine through the conserved F or W. D genes are given only for firm matches. Clone size appears in some rows only: once, few, many, or a class for an expanded clone.

V	J	D	size	DNA	CDR3
TRBV10-3	TRBJ2-1	TRBD1	-	TGTGCCATCAGTGTCCAGGGGGTGATAATTAATGAGCAGTTCTTC	CAISVQGVIINEQFF
TRBV28	TRBJ2-1	TRBD2	-	TGTGCCAGCAGTTTAGTGGGAGGGCTCAGTATTCGTGAGCAGTTCTTC	CASSLVGGLSIREQFF
TRBV7-3	TRBJ2-6	-	-	TGTGCCAGCAGCTTAGGAGGGGACTCTGGGGCCAACGTCCTGACTTTC	CASSLGGDSGANVLTF
TRBV11-2	TRBJ1-1	TRBD1	-	TGTGCCAGCAGCCCAAGGACAGGGGGCGCGGACACTGAAGCTTTCTTT	CASSPRTGGADTEAFF
TRBV28	TRBJ1-2	TRBD1	few	TGTGCCAGCAGTGCGCCTCCGGGACAGGGAGGCTACACCTTC	CASSAPPGQGGYTF
TRBV7-8	TRBJ2-1	-	few	TGTGCCAGCAGCACGCCAGCAGGGGAGCAGTTCTTC	CASSTPAGEQFF
TRBV7-4	TRBJ1-2	-	-	TGTGCCAGCAGCTTAGGAGGGGGGATCTCCTATGGCTACACCTTC	CASSLGGGISYGYTF
TRBV7-6	TRBJ2-5	-	few	TGTGCCAGCAGCGCCTCTAGCGGAGGGGGGTTAGAGACCCAGTACTTC	CASSASSGGGLETQYF
TRBV6-5	TRBJ1-1	TRBD1	-	TGTGCCAGCAGACAGGGGGGGCGTACTGAAGCTTTCTTT	CASRQGGRTEAFF
TRBV24-1	TRBJ2-3	TRBD2	few	TGTGCCACCAGTGATCCCGGGACTAGCGGGAGGACAGATACGCAGTATTTT	CATSDPGTSGRTDTQYF
TRBV6-2/TRBV6-3	TRBJ2-7	-	-	TGTGCCAGCAGTTTCACTGGGACCATCTACGAGCAGTACTTC	CASSFTGTIYEQYF
TRBV20-1	TRBJ2-1	TRBD2	many	TGCAGTGCTAGAGATCCCCGACTAGCCCCCAGGGATGAGCAGTTCTTC	CSARDPRLAPRDEQFF
TRBV5-1	TRBJ2-1	-	-	TGCGCCAGCAGGGAGAACCCCTCCTACAATGAGCAGTTCTTC	CASRENPSYNEQFF
TRBV12-3/TRBV12-4	TRBJ1-5	TRBD1	few	TGTGCCAGCGTCTCCGGGACAGTAAATCAGCCCCAGCATTTT	CASVSGTVNQPQHF
TRBV7-2	TRBJ2-3	TRBD1	many	TGTGCCAGCAGTCCGCGACAGGGCGATACGCAGTATTTT	CASSPRQGDTQYF
TRBV25-1	TRBJ2-5	-	-	-	CASSNRVGQGIQAEYF
TRBV10-3	TRBJ2-5	-	few	TGTGCCATCAGTGACTCAGGGGCTCGAGAGACCCAGTACTTC	CAISDSGARETQYF